Below are 29 T cell receptor beta chains sequenced from a single sample in a study of beta chain features in type 1 diabetes. Expressed TCRB transcripts were sequenced because the entire RNA isolate underwent reverse transcription. Profiled with immunoSEQ multiplex PCR; TCRdb holds only in-frame clones, not every one. The table has 350,000 to 400,000 clones, around 13% seen once. No antigen has been identified for these receptors. General observations from the study: TCRB CDR3s from Type 1 diabetes patients were moderately but significantly shorter in all four CD4+ subsets.

Specimen: naive CD4+ T cells from blood. These receptors all come from a woman younger than 35 with type 1 diabetes.

This clone was detected only a few times. The chain carries TRBV30 and TRBJ1-4; a weak D match, TRBD1 (6 bases). This CDR3 has 14 residues. Germline V CDR1 and CDR2: GTSNPN, SVGIG (reference sequence). Between the trimmed V and J ends, which lost 1 base and 7 bases, there was a span of 13 bases. CDR3 sequence reads: CAWSATGVGEKLFF. The CDR3 bases are TGTGCCTGGAGTGCGACAGGCGTAGGTGAAAAACTGTTTTTT.

This clone was detected only a few times. The chain joins TRBV7-2 to TRBJ2-1; no reliable D call. Trimming removed 1 base at V and 0 bases at J, with 7 bases between. CDR3 length equals 15 residues. CDR1 is SGHTA, CDR2 FQGNSA, per germline. CDR3 sequence (DNA): TGTGCCAGCAGCTTAGGGCGGCCCTCCTACAATGAGCAGTTCTTC. Amino acid sequence: CASSLGRPSYNEQFF.

This clone has just one count. This chain uses TRBV4-3 with TRBJ1-2; D is undetermined. V was pared by 1 base and J by 4 bases, with 10 bases between. The CDR3 sequence is 14 residues long. CDR1 and CDR2 from the germline V gene are LGHNA and YSLEER. This chain's CDR3 is CASSQGEVGYGYTF. CDR3 DNA sequence: TGCGCCAGCAGCCAAGGGGAGGTCGGCTATGGCTACACCTTC.

V and J are TRBV7-9 and TRBJ1-2; no firm D call. CDR3 length: 16 residues. The V gene lost 3 bases and the J gene lost 5 bases, with 19 bases spanning the gap. The germline gives CDR1 SEHNR, CDR2 FQNEAQ (reference sequence). CDR3 region: CASSLAVEGERYGYTF. The CDR3 nucleotides read TGTGCCAGCAGCTTGGCCGTTGAGGGCGAGCGGTATGGCTACACCTTC. Drawing the rest from reference TRBV7-9 and TRBJ1-2, the complete variable domain is DTGVSQNPRHKITKRGQNVTFRCDPISEHNRLYWYRQTLGQGPEFLTYFQNEAQLEKSRLLSDRFSAERPKGSFSTLEIQRTEQGDSAMYLCASSLAVEGERYGYTFGSGTRLTVV.

The chain combines TRBV6-6 with TRBJ2-5, with 8 bases identical to TRBD1. CDR1 and CDR2 (germline): MNHNY, SVGAGI (reference sequence). The CDR3 is made up of 14 amino acids. The trim removed 7 bases at V and 5 bases at J, leaving 9 bases unmatched. The CDR3 DNA reads TGTGCCAGCATCCTCCCAGGGGGCGGCGAGACCCAGTACTTC. Amino acid sequence: CASILPGGGETQYF.

V and J are TRBV6-6 and TRBJ1-2; tentative D call: TRBD1 (5 bases). The V gene lost 5 bases and the J gene lost 0 bases, with 13 bases spanning the gap. Germline assignment: CDR1 MNHNY and CDR2 SVGAGI (reference sequence). The CDR3 extends over 15 amino acids. The DNA for the CDR3 is TGTGCCAGCAGTCGCCTCAGGGAGGCTAACTATGGCTACACCTTC. The encoded protein is CASSRLREANYGYTF.

This clone was found a few times. Additional DNA sequences in this sample encode the identical CDR3. This chain links TRBV30 with TRBJ1-2; maybe TRBD1 (5 bases). CDR1 and CDR2 from the germline V gene are GTSNPN and SVGIG (reference sequence). The length of the CDR3 is 12 residues. V was cut by 0 bases and J by 8 bases, with 10 bases left in between. The CDR3: CAWSVGAYGYTF. As DNA, the CDR3 is TGTGCCTGGAGTGTAGGGGCGTACGGCTACACCTTC.

The chain joins TRBV10-3 to TRBJ2-3; TRBD2 might be the D (5 bases). Trimming shortened V by 6 bases and J by 2 bases, and 18 bases separated the two germline ends. The V gene's germline CDR1 is ENHRY and CDR2 SYGVKD. This CDR3 comprises 16 residues. The CDR3: CAIRRFGSDSTDTQYF. The CDR3 bases are TGTGCCATCAGGAGGTTTGGGAGTGACTCCACAGATACGCAGTATTTT.

The genes are TRBV7-9 and TRBJ1-3, with no clear D. The CDR3 is 13 amino acids. Trimming stripped 8 bases from V and 0 bases from J, with 8 bases between. Per the germline V gene, CDR1 is SEHNR and CDR2 is FQNEAQ (reference sequence). The CDR3 sequence: CASRAGSGNTIYF. The CDR3 region has the DNA TGTGCCAGCCGCGCAGGCTCTGGAAACACCATATATTTT.

V usage is TRBV11-1 and J usage is TRBJ2-1, with TRBD1 matching 8 bases. Trimming removed 2 bases from V and 7 bases from J; junction bases left unmatched: 7. Germline V CDR1 and CDR2: SGHAT, FQDESV (reference sequence). The CDR3 sequence is 15 residues long. CDR3 bases: TGTGCCAGCAGCTTACGACAGGGGCTGGTAAATGAGCAGTTCTTC. The encoded protein is CASSLRQGLVNEQFF.

The gene calls are TRBV29-1 and TRBJ1-1; 8 bases line up with TRBD1. Germline CDR1 SQVTM, CDR2 ANQGSEA. Trimming took 7 bases from V and 1 from J; bases not matched to a gene: 5. The CDR3 is 13 amino acids. The CDR3 region is CSAPTGANTEAFF. CDR3 in DNA: TGCAGCGCCCCGACAGGGGCGAACACTGAAGCTTTCTTT.

The rearrangement links TRBV23-1 to TRBJ1-1; 7 positions match TRBD1. TRBV23-1 is placed among ORFs of uncertain function. Losses at the gene ends were 4 bases for V and 4 bases for J; bases not matched to a gene: 9. The CDR3 length is 15 residues. CDR3 coding DNA: TGCGCCAGCAGTCGCCAGACGACAGGGCTCACTGAAGCTTTCTTT. Its protein is CASSRQTTGLTEAFF.

This clone appeared a few times. The rearrangement links TRBV29-1 to TRBJ2-1; 8 bases map to TRBD1. Germline V lookup: CDR1 SQVTM, CDR2 ANQGSEA. With V trimmed by 3 bases and J by 13 bases, 11 bases remained unmatched. This CDR3 has 13 residues. As DNA, the CDR3 is TGCAGCGTTGAGGGTGTCTCCGGACAGGGCCAGTTCTTC. Amino acid sequence: CSVEGVSGQGQFF.

This clone was observed a few times. This sequence joins TRBV6-5 and TRBJ1-2, with TRBD1 matching 8 bases. The CDR3 has 14 residues. Germline CDR1 and CDR2: MNHEY and SVGAGI. V dropped 6 bases and J dropped 1; count of bases not matched to a gene: 4. The CDR3 nucleotides read TGTGCCAGCAGGAGGACAGGGATTAACTATGGCTACACCTTC. Protein sequence: CASRRTGINYGYTF.

This clone was counted between two and nine times. The gene calls are TRBV5-6 and TRBJ1-4; 7 bases are a match to TRBD1. CDR3 length equals 15 residues. Germline CDR1 and CDR2: SGHDT and YYEEEE. V gave up 4 bases and J gave up 7 bases; unmatched junction bases: 10. DNA of the CDR3: TGTGCCAGCAGCGGGACTCGGGACAGTGTTGAAAAACTGTTTTTT. Protein: CASSGTRDSVEKLFF.

This clone was seen only a few times. This chain joins TRBV29-1 and TRBJ2-5; a weak D match, TRBD1 (6 bases). The CDR3 extends over 13 amino acids. The V end lost 8 bases, the J end lost 2 bases, and 15 bases lay between the germline ends. Germline V lookup: CDR1 SQVTM, CDR2 ANQGSEA. The CDR3 protein is CSTIWGRQETQYF. CDR3 sequence (DNA): TGCAGCACCATATGGGGGCGGCAAGAGACCCAGTACTTC.

This clone occurred a few times. The genes are TRBV5-4 and TRBJ2-4; the match to TRBD1 covers 10 bases. Germline values: CDR1 SGHNT, CDR2 YYREEE (reference sequence). This CDR3 has 14 amino acids. The junction had 5 bases not matched to a gene; V was cut back by 4 bases and J by 7 bases. The CDR3 reads CASSQGQGRNIQYF. CDR3 DNA: TGTGCCAGCAGCCAGGGACAGGGGAGGAACATTCAGTACTTC.

In this sample, this clone turned up a few times. Relative to the germline gene, one junction end is altered; a read error may explain this. The CDR3 DNA follows: TGTGCCAGCAGTTACGGAGGGCAGGGTAACCATGGCTACACCTTC. Amino acid sequence: CASSYGGQGNHGYTF. This chain joins TRBV6-5 and TRBJ1-2; weak D call: TRBD1 (5 bases). The CDR3 is made up of 15 amino acids. Germline V gene lookup returns CDR1 MNHEY and CDR2 SVGAGI.

This clone was observed a few times. Here the CDR3 DNA reads TGTGCCAGCACTACTCCCGGGGCCAACGTCCTGACTTTC. It codes for CASTTPGANVLTF. The rearrangement uses TRBV7-2 and TRBJ2-6; D is unclear. V lost 7 bases and J lost 4, with 8 bases in between. Germline V gives CDR1 SGHTA, CDR2 FQGNSA. The CDR3 sequence is 13 residues long.

In this sample, this clone turned up a few times. The chain joins TRBV2 to TRBJ2-1, with TRBD2 matching 9 bases. V lost 3 bases, J lost 2 bases, and 2 bases stayed unmatched. Germline CDR1 SNHLY, CDR2 FYNNEI. The CDR3 runs to 15 residues. CDR3 coding DNA: TGTGCCAGCAGTGAGGCTAGCGGGACCTACAATGAGCAGTTCTTC. Residues: CASSEASGTYNEQFF.

This sequence joins TRBV11-2 and TRBJ2-3, with 7 bases aligning to TRBD2. The CDR3 contains 14 residues. Germline V lookup: CDR1 SGHAT, CDR2 FQNNGV. Germline trimming cut 1 base from V and 6 bases from J; bases unmatched to any gene: 4. The CDR3: CASSLGVSGDTQYF. CDR3 nucleotides: TGTGCCAGCAGCTTAGGGGTTAGCGGGGATACGCAGTATTTT.

This clone was counted a few times. CDR3 loop: CASSLASGGNIQYF. DNA for the CDR3: TGTGCCAGCAGCTTGGCTAGCGGGGGAAACATTCAGTACTTC. The chain joins TRBV5-4 to TRBJ2-4, with 10 positions matching TRBD2. V lost 0 bases to trimming and J lost 6 bases; unmatched junction nucleotides: 0. CDR1 and CDR2 (germline): SGHNT, YYREEE (reference sequence). This CDR3 is built from 14 residues.

The table lists this clone with a few counts. The chain combines TRBV13 with TRBJ2-1; no clear D gene. This CDR3 has 15 amino acids. CDR1 is PRHDT and CDR2 is FYEKMQ in the germline V gene (reference sequence). Trimming removed 2 bases from V and 10 bases from J, with 18 bases in between. CDR3 protein: CASSLNDGPGLEQFF. CDR3 bases: TGTGCCAGCAGCTTAAATGATGGTCCAGGTCTCGAGCAGTTCTTC.

This clone has only a few counts. The chain employs TRBV7-9 and TRBJ2-1; D is undetermined. CDR1 is SEHNR and CDR2 is FQNEAQ in the germline V gene (reference sequence). The CDR3 loop spans 16 amino acids. The V and J ends lost 2 bases and 6 bases respectively, with 17 bases between them. CDR3 nucleotide sequence: TGTGCCAGCAGCTTATTGAGTCGAGGCGCTTTCAATGAGCAGTTCTTC. Translated, it gives CASSLLSRGAFNEQFF.

This clone was recorded a few times. The chain joins TRBV9 to TRBJ1-3; D gene ambiguous. This CDR3 comprises 13 residues. Germline V gene lookup returns CDR1 SGDLS and CDR2 YYNGEE. V was shortened by 4 bases and J by 8 bases, with 13 bases between the two germline ends. CDR3 nucleotides: TGTGCCAGCAGCCAGACACCCGGGGACACCATATATTTT. Its translation: CASSQTPGDTIYF.

This chain connects TRBV7-2 to TRBJ1-2, with D possibly being TRBD1 (6 bases). Germline V gene sequence: CDR1 SGHTA, CDR2 FQGNSA. CDR3 length equals 14 residues. Trimming removed 4 bases at V and 3 bases at J, with 12 bases between. Here the CDR3 reads CASSSQGGDYGYTF. CDR3 bases: TGTGCCAGCAGCTCACAGGGTGGTGACTATGGCTACACCTTC. Full variable domain (rest looked up from reference TRBV7-2 and TRBJ1-2): GAGVSQSPSNKVTEKGKDVELRCDPISGHTALYWYRQSLGQGLEFLIYFQGNSAPDKSGLPSDRFSAERTGGSVSTLTIQRTQQEDSAVYLCASSSQGGDYGYTFGSGTRLTVV.

This clone was seen a few times. The V call is TRBV9, the J call TRBJ2-2; 9 positions match TRBD1. Germline V gene lookup returns CDR1 SGDLS and CDR2 YYNGEE. The CDR3 runs 15 residues. Trimming at V came to 4 bases and at J to 6 bases, leaving 7 bases not matched to a gene. CDR3: CASSPGTGSAGELFF. The CDR3 nucleotides read TGTGCCAGCAGCCCCGGGACAGGGTCGGCCGGGGAGCTGTTTTTT.

The chain carries TRBV7-9 and TRBJ2-7; TRBD2 agrees at 10 bases. Trimming at V came to 8 bases and at J to 2 bases, leaving 3 bases not matched to a gene. This CDR3 is built from 13 residues. Germline CDR1 reads SEHNR; CDR2 reads FQNEAQ (reference sequence). The DNA of the CDR3 is TGTGCCAGCCAGAGCGGGGGGGCCTACGAGCAGTACTTC. Its translation: CASQSGGAYEQYF. Full variable domain (remainder filled in from reference TRBV7-9 and TRBJ2-7): DTGVSQNPRHKITKRGQNVTFRCDPISEHNRLYWYRQTLGQGPEFLTYFQNEAQLEKSRLLSDRFSAERPKGSFSTLEIQRTEQGDSAMYLCASQSGGAYEQYFGPGTRLTVT.

V and J are TRBV7-9 and TRBJ2-2; D not resolved. The CDR3 covers 15 residues. In germline, CDR1 is SEHNR, CDR2 FQNEAQ (reference sequence). Trimming took 3 bases from V and 4 from J, leaving 12 bases between them. The CDR3 loop reads CASSFHGSSTGELFF. CDR3 in DNA: TGTGCCAGCAGCTTCCACGGGTCCTCCACCGGGGAGCTGTTTTTT.